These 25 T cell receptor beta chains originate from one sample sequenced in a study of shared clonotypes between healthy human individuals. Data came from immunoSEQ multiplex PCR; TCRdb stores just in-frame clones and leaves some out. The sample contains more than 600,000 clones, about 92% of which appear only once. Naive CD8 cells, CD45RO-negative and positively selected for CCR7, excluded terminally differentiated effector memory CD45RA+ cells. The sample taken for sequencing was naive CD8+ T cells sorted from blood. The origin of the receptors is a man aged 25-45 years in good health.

The CDR3 region is CSVVTVSYEQYF. The CDR3 DNA reads TGCAGCGTTGTGACCGTCTCCTACGAGCAGTACTTC. The chain carries TRBV29-1 and TRBJ2-7; D gene ambiguous. Trimming left V 4 bases short and J 0 bases short, with 7 bases between. This CDR3 is 12 amino acids long. Germline V gene lookup returns CDR1 SQVTM and CDR2 ANQGSEA.

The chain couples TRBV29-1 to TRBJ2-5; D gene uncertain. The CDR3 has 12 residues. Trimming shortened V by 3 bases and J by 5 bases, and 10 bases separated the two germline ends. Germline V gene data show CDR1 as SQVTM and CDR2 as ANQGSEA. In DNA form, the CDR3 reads TGCAGCGTTGATGCTCTCGGGGAGACCCAGTACTTC. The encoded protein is CSVDALGETQYF. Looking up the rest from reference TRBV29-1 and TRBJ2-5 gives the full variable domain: SAVISQKPSRDICQRGTSLTIQCQVDSQVTMMFWYRQQPGQSLTLIATANQGSEATYESGFVIDKFPISRPNLTFSTLTVSNMSPEDSSIYLCSVDALGETQYFGPGTRLLVL.

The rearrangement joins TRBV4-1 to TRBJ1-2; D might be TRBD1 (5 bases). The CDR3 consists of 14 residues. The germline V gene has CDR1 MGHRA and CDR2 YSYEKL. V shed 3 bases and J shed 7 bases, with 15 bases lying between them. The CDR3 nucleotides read TGCGCCAGCAGCCAGGAAGGGTTAGGGGTTGGCTACACCTTC. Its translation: CASSQEGLGVGYTF.

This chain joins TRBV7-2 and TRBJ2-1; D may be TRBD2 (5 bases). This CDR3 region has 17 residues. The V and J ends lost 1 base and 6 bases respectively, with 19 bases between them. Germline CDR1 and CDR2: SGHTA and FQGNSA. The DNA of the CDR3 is TGTGCCAGCAGCTTAGTTTCTGGGCGGGCTCTCGGCAATGAGCAGTTCTTC. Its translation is CASSLVSGRALGNEQFF.

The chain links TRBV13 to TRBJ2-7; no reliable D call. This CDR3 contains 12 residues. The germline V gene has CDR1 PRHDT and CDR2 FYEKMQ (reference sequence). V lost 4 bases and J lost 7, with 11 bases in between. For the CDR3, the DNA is TGTGCCAGCAGCTCCTCCCCCCGGGAGCAGTACTTC. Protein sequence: CASSSSPREQYF.

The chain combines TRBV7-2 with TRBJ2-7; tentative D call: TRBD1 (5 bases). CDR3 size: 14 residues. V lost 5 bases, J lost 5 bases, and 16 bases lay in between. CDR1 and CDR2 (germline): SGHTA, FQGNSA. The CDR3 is CASSPITRANEQYF. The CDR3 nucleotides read TGTGCCAGCAGCCCTATCACCAGGGCGAACGAGCAGTACTTC.

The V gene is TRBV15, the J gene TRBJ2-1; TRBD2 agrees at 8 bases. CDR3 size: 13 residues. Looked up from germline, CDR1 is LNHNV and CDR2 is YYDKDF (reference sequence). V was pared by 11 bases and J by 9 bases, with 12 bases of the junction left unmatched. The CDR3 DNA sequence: TGTGCCTCCTCAGCGGGAGTCATTGGTGAGCAGTTCTTC. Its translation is CASSAGVIGEQFF.

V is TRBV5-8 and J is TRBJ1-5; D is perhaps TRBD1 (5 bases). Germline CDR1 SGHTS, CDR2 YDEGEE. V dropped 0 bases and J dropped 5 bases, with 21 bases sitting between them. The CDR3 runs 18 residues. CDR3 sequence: CASSLGLRWGVVDQPQHF. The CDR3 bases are TGTGCCAGCAGCTTGGGTCTGCGGTGGGGGGTAGTAGATCAGCCCCAGCATTTT.

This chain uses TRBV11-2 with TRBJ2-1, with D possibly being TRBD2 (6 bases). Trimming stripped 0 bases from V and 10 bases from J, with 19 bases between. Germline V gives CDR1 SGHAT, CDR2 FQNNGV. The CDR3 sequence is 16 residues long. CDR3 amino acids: CASSLETGTLLNEQFF. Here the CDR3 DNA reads TGTGCCAGCAGCTTAGAAACCGGGACTCTACTTAACGAGCAGTTCTTC.

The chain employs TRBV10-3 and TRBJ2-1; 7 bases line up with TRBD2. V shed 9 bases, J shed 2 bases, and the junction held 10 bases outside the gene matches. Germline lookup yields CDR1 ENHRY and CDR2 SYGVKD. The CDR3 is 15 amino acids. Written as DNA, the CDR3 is TGTGCCATTTTATCCGGCCTAGCGGCCTACAATGAGCAGTTCTTC. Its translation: CAILSGLAAYNEQFF.

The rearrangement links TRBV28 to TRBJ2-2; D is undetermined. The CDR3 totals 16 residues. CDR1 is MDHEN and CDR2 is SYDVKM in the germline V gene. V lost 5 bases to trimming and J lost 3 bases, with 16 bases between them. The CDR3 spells CASSPPGPRDTGELFF. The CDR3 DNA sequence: TGTGCCAGCAGTCCTCCCGGCCCCCGGGACACCGGGGAGCTGTTTTTT.

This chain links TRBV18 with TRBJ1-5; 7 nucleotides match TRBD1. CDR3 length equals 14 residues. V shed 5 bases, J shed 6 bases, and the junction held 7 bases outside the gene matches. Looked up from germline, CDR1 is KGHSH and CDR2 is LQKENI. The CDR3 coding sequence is TGTGCCAGCTCAGATGACAGGGTGGCTCAGCCCCAGCATTTT. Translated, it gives CASSDDRVAQPQHF.

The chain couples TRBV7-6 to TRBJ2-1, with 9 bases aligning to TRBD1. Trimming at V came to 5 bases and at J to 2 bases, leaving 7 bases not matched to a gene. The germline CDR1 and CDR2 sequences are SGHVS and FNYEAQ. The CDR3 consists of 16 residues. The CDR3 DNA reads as TGTGCCAGCAGCCACCCCCGGGACAGGGCCTACAATGAGCAGTTCTTC. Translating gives CASSHPRDRAYNEQFF.

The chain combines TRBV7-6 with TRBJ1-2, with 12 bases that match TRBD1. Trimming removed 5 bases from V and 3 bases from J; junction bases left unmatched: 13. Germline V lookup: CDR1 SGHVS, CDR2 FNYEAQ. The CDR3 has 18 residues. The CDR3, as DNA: TGTGCCAGCAGCAGAACCCGGGGACAGGGGGCATCGGACTATGGCTACACCTTC. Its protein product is CASSRTRGQGASDYGYTF.

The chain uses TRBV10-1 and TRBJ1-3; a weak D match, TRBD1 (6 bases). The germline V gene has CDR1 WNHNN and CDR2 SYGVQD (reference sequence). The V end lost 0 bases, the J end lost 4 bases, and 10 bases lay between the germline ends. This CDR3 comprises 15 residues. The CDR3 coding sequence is TGCGCCAGCAGTGAGTCTCCAGGGGTCGGAAACACCATATATTTT. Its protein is CASSESPGVGNTIYF.

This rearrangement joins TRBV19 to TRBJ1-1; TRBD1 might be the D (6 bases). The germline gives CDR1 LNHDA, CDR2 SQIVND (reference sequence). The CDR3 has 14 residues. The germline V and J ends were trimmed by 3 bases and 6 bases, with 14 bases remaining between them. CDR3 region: CASSIGQGYPEAFF. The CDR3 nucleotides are TGTGCCAGTAGTATTGGGCAGGGGTACCCTGAAGCTTTCTTT.

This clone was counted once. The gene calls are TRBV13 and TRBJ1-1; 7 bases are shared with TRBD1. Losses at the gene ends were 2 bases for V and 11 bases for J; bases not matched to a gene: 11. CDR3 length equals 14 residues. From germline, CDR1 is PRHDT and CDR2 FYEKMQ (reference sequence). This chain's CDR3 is CASSLYGTAFRAFF. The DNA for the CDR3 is TGTGCCAGCAGCTTATACGGGACAGCTTTTCGTGCTTTCTTT.

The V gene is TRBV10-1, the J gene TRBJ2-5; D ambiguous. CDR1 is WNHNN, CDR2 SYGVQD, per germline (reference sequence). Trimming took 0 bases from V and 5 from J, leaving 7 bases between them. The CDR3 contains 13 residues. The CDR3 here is CASSESRRETQYF. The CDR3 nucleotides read TGCGCCAGCAGTGAGTCGAGGCGGGAGACCCAGTACTTC.

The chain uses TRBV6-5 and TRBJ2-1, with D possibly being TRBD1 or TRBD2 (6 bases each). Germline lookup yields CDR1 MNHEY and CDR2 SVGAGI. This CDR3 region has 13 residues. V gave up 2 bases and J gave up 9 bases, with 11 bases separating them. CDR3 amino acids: CASSYLGGSEQFF. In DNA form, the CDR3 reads TGTGCCAGCAGTTACCTCGGGGGCTCTGAGCAGTTCTTC.

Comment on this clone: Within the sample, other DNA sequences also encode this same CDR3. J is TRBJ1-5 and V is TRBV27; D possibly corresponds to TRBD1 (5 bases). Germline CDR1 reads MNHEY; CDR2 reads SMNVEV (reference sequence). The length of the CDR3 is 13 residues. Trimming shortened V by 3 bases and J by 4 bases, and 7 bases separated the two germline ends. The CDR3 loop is CASSLGLNQPQHF. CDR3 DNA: TGTGCCAGCAGTTTGGGGCTAAATCAGCCCCAGCATTTT.

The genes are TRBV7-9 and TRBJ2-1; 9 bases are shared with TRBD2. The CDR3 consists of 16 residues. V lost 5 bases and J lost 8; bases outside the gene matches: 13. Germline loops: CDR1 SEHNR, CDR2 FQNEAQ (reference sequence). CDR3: CASSPRAGGPQYEQFF. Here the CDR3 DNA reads TGTGCCAGCAGCCCACGGGCGGGAGGGCCGCAATATGAGCAGTTCTTC.

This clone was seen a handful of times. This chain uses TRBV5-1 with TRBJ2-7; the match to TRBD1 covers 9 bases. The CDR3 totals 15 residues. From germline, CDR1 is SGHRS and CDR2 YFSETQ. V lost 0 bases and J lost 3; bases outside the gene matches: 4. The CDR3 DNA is TGCGCCAGCAGCTTGGTGACAGGGGGTGTCTACGAGCAGTACTTC. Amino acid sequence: CASSLVTGGVYEQYF.

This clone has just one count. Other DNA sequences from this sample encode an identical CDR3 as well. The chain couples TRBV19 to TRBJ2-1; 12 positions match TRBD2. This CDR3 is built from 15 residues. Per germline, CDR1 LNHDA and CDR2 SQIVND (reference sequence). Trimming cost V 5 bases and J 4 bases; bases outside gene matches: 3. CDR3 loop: CASSPGTSGYNEQFF. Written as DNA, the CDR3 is TGTGCCAGTAGTCCCGGGACTAGCGGGTACAATGAGCAGTTCTTC.

The CDR3: CASSVEGGFVTGELFF. The CDR3 nucleotides are TGTGCCAGCAGCGTAGAAGGGGGATTTGTCACCGGGGAGCTGTTTTTT. The chain joins TRBV9 to TRBJ2-2; D may be TRBD1 (6 bases). V was trimmed by 0 bases and J by 4 bases, leaving 13 bases between them. Germline CDR1 reads SGDLS; CDR2 reads YYNGEE. The CDR3 runs to 16 residues.

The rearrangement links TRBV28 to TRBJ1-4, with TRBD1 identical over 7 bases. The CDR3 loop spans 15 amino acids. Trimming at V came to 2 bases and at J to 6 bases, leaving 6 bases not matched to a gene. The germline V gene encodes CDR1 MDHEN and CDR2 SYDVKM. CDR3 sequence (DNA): TGTGCCAGCAGTTTAAGAGGGGGCAGATATGAAAAACTGTTTTTT. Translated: CASSLRGGRYEKLFF.